The 30 T cell receptor beta chains listed next were all sequenced from one sample in a study of T cell changes during pregnancy in multiple sclerosis. Sequencing was performed with immunoSEQ multiplex PCR; in TCRdb, only in-frame clones are kept and a portion is missing. The sample includes more than 45,000 clones, about 92% seen only once; the top ten take more than 3%. Source: CD8+ T cells from peripheral blood mononuclear cells, taken in the second trimester of pregnancy. Receptor source: a female donor with multiple sclerosis, enrolled in a pregnancy study.

The chain combines TRBV7-6 with TRBJ1-1; D unresolved. Germline V lookup: CDR1 SGHVS, CDR2 FNYEAQ. Deletions cut 5 bases from V and 7 bases from J, with 8 bases between. The CDR3 totals 11 residues. CDR3 sequence reads: CASSHGDEAFF. In nucleotides, the CDR3 is TGTGCCAGCAGCCACGGGGATGAAGCTTTCTTT.

The chain has TRBV5-1 and TRBJ2-6; TRBD2 matches 12 bases. In germline, CDR1 is SGHRS, CDR2 YFSETQ. Trimming took 6 bases from V and 5 from J; bases not matched to a gene: 12. The CDR3 runs to 18 residues. The CDR3 here is CASKEDLAGGPRANVLTF. In DNA form, the CDR3 reads TGCGCCAGCAAGGAGGACCTAGCGGGGGGGCCGAGGGCCAACGTCCTGACTTTC.

Only one count was recorded for this clone. The chain recombines TRBV6-5 with TRBJ2-1; 10 bases match TRBD2. CDR1 is MNHEY and CDR2 is SVGAGI in the germline V gene. This CDR3 contains 15 residues. After removal of 2 bases from V and 10 bases from J, the junction contained 8 bases not matched to a gene. The DNA for the CDR3 is TGTGCCAGCAGTTACCAGGCTAGCGGGGGCGGAGAGCAGTTCTTC. It codes for CASSYQASGGGEQFF.

The CDR3 is CASSPLAGNGYEQYF. In DNA form, the CDR3 reads TGTGCCAGCAGCCCCCTAGCGGGGAACGGTTACGAGCAGTACTTC. The chain links TRBV7-2 to TRBJ2-7; 9 nucleotides match TRBD2. The CDR3 runs 15 residues. Trimming removed 5 bases from V and 4 bases from J; junction bases left unmatched: 9. CDR1 is SGHTA and CDR2 is FQGNSA in the germline V gene.

The rearrangement joins TRBV27 to TRBJ2-2; 10 nucleotides align to TRBD2. This CDR3 comprises 14 residues. J gave up 6 bases and V 8 bases, and 6 bases lay outside the gene matches. Germline values: CDR1 MNHEY, CDR2 SMNVEV (reference sequence). CDR3 in amino acids: CASESSGSPGELFF. The CDR3 DNA follows: TGTGCCAGCGAGTCTAGCGGGAGTCCCGGGGAGCTGTTTTTT.

The V gene is TRBV11-2, the J gene TRBJ2-3, with D unclear. V was shortened by 4 bases and J by 4 bases, with 6 bases between the two germline ends. Germline V CDR1 and CDR2: SGHAT, FQNNGV. CDR3 length equals 12 residues. CDR3 amino acids: CASSSIADTQYF. The CDR3 DNA reads TGTGCCAGCAGCTCAATAGCAGATACGCAGTATTTT.

This sequence joins TRBV4-3 and TRBJ2-7; tentatively, D is TRBD2 (6 bases). There are 14 residues in the CDR3. V lost 0 bases and J lost 5, with 11 bases in between. Germline assignment: CDR1 LGHNA and CDR2 YSLEER. The CDR3 nucleotides are TGCGCCAGCAGCCAAGATGGGGACTTTGACGAGCAGTACTTC. It yields the protein CASSQDGDFDEQYF.

V gene TRBV11-2 combines with J gene TRBJ1-5; D is perhaps TRBD1 (6 bases). Germline CDR1 reads SGHAT; CDR2 reads FQNNGV. This CDR3 has 15 amino acids. With 5 bases removed from V and 10 bases from J, the gap between germline ends came to 21 bases. In DNA, the CDR3 is TGTGCCAGCAGCCCTACCGCAGCAATGGACAGCCCCCAGCATTTT. Its translation: CASSPTAAMDSPQHF.

V usage is TRBV5-4 and J usage is TRBJ2-7, with D possibly being TRBD2 (6 bases). CDR1 and CDR2 (germline): SGHNT, YYREEE (reference sequence). The CDR3 totals 13 residues. Between the trimmed V and J ends, which lost 2 bases and 3 bases, there was a span of 9 bases. The CDR3 DNA reads as TGTGCCAGCAGCTTTGCGCGGGACTACGAGCAGTACTTC. This codes for CASSFARDYEQYF.

V gene TRBV2 combines with J gene TRBJ1-5; TRBD1 matches 9 bases. This CDR3 comprises 16 residues. J was trimmed by 2 bases and V by 0 bases; bases with no gene match: 2. Germline CDR1 is SNHLY and CDR2 is FYNNEI. The CDR3 DNA follows: TGTGCCAGCAGTGAAGCCAGGACAGGGGGCAATCAGCCCCAGCATTTT. Protein: CASSEARTGGNQPQHF.

J is TRBJ1-4 and V is TRBV19, with TRBD1 identical over 8 bases. Germline CDR1 reads LNHDA; CDR2 reads SQIVND (reference sequence). V lost 5 bases and J lost 7; bases outside the gene matches: 6. CDR3 size: 14 residues. The CDR3 protein is CASSPGQGREKLFF. The CDR3 DNA sequence: TGTGCCAGTAGTCCTGGACAGGGACGTGAAAAACTGTTTTTT.

The chain employs TRBV10-2 and TRBJ2-2, with TRBD1 identical over 8 bases. This CDR3 is 14 amino acids long. Germline values: CDR1 WSHSY, CDR2 SAAADI. The J segment lost 4 bases and the V segment lost 6 bases, leaving 4 bases of the junction unmatched. The CDR3 is CASSSTGGTGELFF. CDR3 coding DNA: TGCGCCAGCAGCTCTACAGGGGGCACCGGGGAGCTGTTTTTT.

This chain uses TRBV7-6 with TRBJ2-3; TRBD2 aligns across 7 bases. The germline CDR1 and CDR2 sequences are SGHVS and FNYEAQ. The CDR3 contains 15 residues. V lost 1 base, J lost 5 bases, and 6 bases stayed unmatched. Written as DNA, the CDR3 is TGTGCCAGCAGCTTAGGTAGCGGGCTTGTAGATACGCAGTATTTT. Its protein product is CASSLGSGLVDTQYF.

The CDR3 DNA reads TGTGCCAGTAGTATACTCCCAGGGAAGATGCCCGGGGAGCTGTTTTTT. Its protein is CASSILPGKMPGELFF. This rearrangement joins TRBV19 to TRBJ2-2; D is possibly TRBD1 (5 bases). V lost 2 bases and J 6 bases, leaving 16 bases between the germline ends. This CDR3 region has 16 residues. Germline values: CDR1 LNHDA, CDR2 SQIVND (reference sequence).

The sample holds a few counts of this clone. V gene TRBV13 combines with J gene TRBJ2-1; 8 positions match TRBD2. Germline trimming cut 6 bases from V and 4 bases from J; bases unmatched to any gene: 5. Germline CDR1 reads PRHDT; CDR2 reads FYEKMQ (reference sequence). The CDR3 sequence is 14 residues long. CDR3 in amino acids: CASRSSGSYNEQFF. CDR3 DNA: TGTGCCAGCAGGTCGAGCGGGAGTTACAATGAGCAGTTCTTC.

The chain recombines TRBV28 with TRBJ1-2; 10 nucleotides align to TRBD1. Unmatched junction bases numbered 10, after V lost 5 bases and J lost 4 bases. The length of the CDR3 is 16 residues. The V gene's germline CDR1 is MDHEN and CDR2 SYDVKM. CDR3 protein: CASSPGFRDRGYGYTF. In DNA, the CDR3 is TGTGCCAGCAGTCCCGGATTCCGGGACAGGGGCTATGGCTACACCTTC.

The CDR3 protein is CASSSGLAYNEQYF. The CDR3 DNA sequence: TGTGCCAGCAGTTCGGGACTAGCGTACAACGAGCAGTACTTC. The chain employs TRBV27 and TRBJ2-7; 10 bases fit TRBD2. The CDR3 sequence is 14 residues long. The V segment lost 4 bases and the J segment 5 bases; nucleotides outside the gene matches: 5. Germline V gene sequence: CDR1 MNHEY, CDR2 SMNVEV (reference sequence).

The rearrangement joins TRBV5-1 to TRBJ2-7, with D possibly being TRBD1 (5 bases). The germline CDR1 and CDR2 sequences are SGHRS and YFSETQ. Trimming removed 1 base from V and 2 bases from J, with 10 bases in between. The CDR3 is 14 residues long. The CDR3 protein is CASSLLQDPYEQYF. CDR3 bases: TGCGCCAGCAGCTTGCTACAGGACCCCTACGAGCAGTACTTC.

The V and J genes are TRBV9 and TRBJ1-5; maybe TRBD1 (6 bases). V shed 0 bases and J shed 4 bases, with 11 bases lying between them. The germline V gene encodes CDR1 SGDLS and CDR2 YYNGEE. The CDR3 is 15 amino acids. CDR3 region: CASSVGYQGNQPQHF. The CDR3, as DNA: TGTGCCAGCAGCGTAGGATACCAGGGGAATCAGCCCCAGCATTTT.

About this clone: Other DNA variants within this sample encode the same CDR3. V gene TRBV18 combines with J gene TRBJ2-7; 7 nucleotides align to TRBD2. Germline lookup yields CDR1 KGHSH and CDR2 LQKENI. The junction had 2 bases not matched to a gene; V was cut back by 3 bases and J by 0 bases. The CDR3 runs to 14 residues. CDR3 bases: TGTGCCAGCTCACCGACGGGGGGCTCCTACGAGCAGTACTTC. Encoded protein: CASSPTGGSYEQYF.

V usage is TRBV11-2 and J usage is TRBJ2-5; 10 bases align to TRBD2. The ends lost 6 bases at V and 4 bases at J; junction bases unmatched: 8. The CDR3 extends over 15 amino acids. CDR1 SGHAT and CDR2 FQNNGV come from the germline V gene. CDR3: CASRADSSGRETQYF. As DNA, the CDR3 is TGTGCCAGCAGAGCCGACTCTAGCGGGAGAGAGACCCAGTACTTC.

This clone was counted once. V usage is TRBV7-6 and J usage is TRBJ1-4; 8 bases are shared with TRBD1. The germline V gene has CDR1 SGHVS and CDR2 FNYEAQ. V lost 2 bases to trimming and J lost 4 bases; unmatched junction nucleotides: 9. CDR3 length: 17 amino acids. The CDR3 region has the DNA TGTGCCAGCAGCTTAAGATTCGGGACAGGAGTTAATGAAAAACTGTTTTTT. This translates into CASSLRFGTGVNEKLFF.

The rearrangement uses TRBV9 and TRBJ2-3; TRBD2 is a possible D gene (6 bases). V shed 0 bases and J shed 3 bases, with 11 bases lying between them. The CDR3 consists of 15 residues. Per the germline V gene, CDR1 is SGDLS and CDR2 is YYNGEE. CDR3 amino acids: CASSVAGSETDTQYF. The CDR3 DNA reads as TGTGCCAGCAGCGTAGCCGGGAGCGAAACAGATACGCAGTATTTT.

The CDR3 region has the DNA TGTGCCAGCAGCTCCCCCGGGGGTCAAGAGGACAATGAGCAGTTCTTC. Amino acids: CASSSPGGQEDNEQFF. This chain joins TRBV9 and TRBJ2-1, with D tentatively TRBD2 (6 bases). This CDR3 has 16 amino acids. The germline V and J ends were trimmed by 4 bases and 5 bases, with 19 bases remaining between them. Germline values: CDR1 SGDLS, CDR2 YYNGEE.

CDR3 sequence reads: CASSFSLEQLNTGELFF. The CDR3 nucleotides are TGTGCCAGCAGTTTTAGTCTGGAACAGTTAAACACCGGGGAGCTGTTTTTT. The V call is TRBV27, the J call TRBJ2-2; D unresolved. CDR1 is MNHEY and CDR2 is SMNVEV in the germline V gene (reference sequence). This CDR3 region has 17 residues. The germline V and J ends were trimmed by 3 bases and 2 bases, with 16 bases remaining between them.

This chain uses TRBV7-6 with TRBJ2-1, with 7 bases that match TRBD2. Looked up from germline, CDR1 is SGHVS and CDR2 is FNYEAQ. The CDR3 extends over 12 amino acids. V shed 8 bases and J 8 bases; nucleotides not matched to a gene: 6. CDR3 coding DNA: TGTGCCAGCGGCGGGAGACGGGATGAGCAGTTCTTC. Translation: CASGGRRDEQFF.

The chain has TRBV6-6 and TRBJ1-4; D possibly corresponds to TRBD1 (6 bases). The CDR3 contains 15 residues. Germline lookup yields CDR1 MNHNY and CDR2 SVGAGI (reference sequence). V shed 6 bases and J shed 4 bases, with 15 bases lying between them. CDR3 sequence reads: CASSPTGTLNEKLFF. CDR3 coding DNA: TGTGCCAGCAGCCCTACCGGGACACTTAATGAAAAACTGTTTTTT.

The chain joins TRBV5-4 to TRBJ1-4, with D perhaps TRBD1 (6 bases). Germline lookup yields CDR1 SGHNT and CDR2 YYREEE (reference sequence). The CDR3 is made up of 14 amino acids. The V end was cut by 10 bases, the J end by 8 bases, with 21 bases between. This chain's CDR3 is CALSGGSPNEKLFF. Written as DNA, the CDR3 is TGTGCCCTTAGTGGGGGCAGCCCAAACGAAAAACTGTTTTTT.

This chain links TRBV5-1 with TRBJ1-1, with TRBD1 as a possible D gene (5 bases). CDR3 length: 13 residues. Germline assignment: CDR1 SGHRS and CDR2 YFSETQ. Trimming shortened V by 1 base and J by 10 bases, and 14 bases separated the two germline ends. For the CDR3, the DNA is TGCGCCAGCAGCTTGTTTCAGGGCGGGGTAGCTTTCTTT. Translation: CASSLFQGGVAFF.

This chain links TRBV6-5 with TRBJ1-2, with a tentative D call TRBD1 (5 bases). CDR3 size: 14 residues. Germline V CDR1 and CDR2: MNHEY, SVGAGI. The V gene lost 10 bases and the J gene lost 7 bases, with 22 bases spanning the gap. The CDR3 protein is CATASREGVGGYTF. The CDR3, as DNA: TGTGCCACAGCCAGCAGGGAAGGAGTCGGTGGCTACACCTTC.